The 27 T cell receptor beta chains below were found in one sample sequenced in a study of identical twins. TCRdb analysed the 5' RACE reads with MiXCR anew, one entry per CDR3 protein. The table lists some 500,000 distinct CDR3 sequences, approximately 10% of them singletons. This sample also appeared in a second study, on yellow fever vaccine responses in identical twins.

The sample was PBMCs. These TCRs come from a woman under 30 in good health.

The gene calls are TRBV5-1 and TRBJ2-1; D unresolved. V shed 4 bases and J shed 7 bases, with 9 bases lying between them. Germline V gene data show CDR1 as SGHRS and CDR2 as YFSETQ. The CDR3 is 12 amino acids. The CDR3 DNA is TGCGCCAGCAGCGGGGTACGTAATGAGCAGTTCTTC. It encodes CASSGVRNEQFF.

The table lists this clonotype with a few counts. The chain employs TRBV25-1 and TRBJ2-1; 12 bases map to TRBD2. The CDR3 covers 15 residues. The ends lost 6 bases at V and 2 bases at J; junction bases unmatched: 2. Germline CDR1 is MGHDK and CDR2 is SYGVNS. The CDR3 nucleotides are TGTGCCAGCAGGCCTAGCGGGGGGGCCTACAATGAGCAGTTCTTC. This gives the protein CASRPSGGAYNEQFF.

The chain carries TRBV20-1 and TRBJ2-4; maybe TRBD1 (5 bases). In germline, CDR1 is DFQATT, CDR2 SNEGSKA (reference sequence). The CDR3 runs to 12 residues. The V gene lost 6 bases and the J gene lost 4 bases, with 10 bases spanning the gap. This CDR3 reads CSAKGLKNIQYF. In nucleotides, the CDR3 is TGCAGTGCAAAGGGGCTTAAAAACATTCAGTACTTC.

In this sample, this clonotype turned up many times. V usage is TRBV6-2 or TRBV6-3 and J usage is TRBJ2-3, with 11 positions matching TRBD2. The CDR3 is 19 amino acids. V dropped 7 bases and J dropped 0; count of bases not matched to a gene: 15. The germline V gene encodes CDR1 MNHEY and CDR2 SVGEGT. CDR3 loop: CASIHRTSGSLTSTDTQYF. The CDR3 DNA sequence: TGTGCCAGCATCCATCGGACTAGCGGGTCACTAACTAGCACAGATACGCAGTATTTT.

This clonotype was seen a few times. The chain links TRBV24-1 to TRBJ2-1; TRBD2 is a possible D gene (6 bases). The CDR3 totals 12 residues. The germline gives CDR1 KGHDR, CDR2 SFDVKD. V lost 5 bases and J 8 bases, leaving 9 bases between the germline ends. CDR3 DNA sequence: TGTGCCACCAGTGCCCGCGGGGATGAGCAGTTCTTC. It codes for CATSARGDEQFF.

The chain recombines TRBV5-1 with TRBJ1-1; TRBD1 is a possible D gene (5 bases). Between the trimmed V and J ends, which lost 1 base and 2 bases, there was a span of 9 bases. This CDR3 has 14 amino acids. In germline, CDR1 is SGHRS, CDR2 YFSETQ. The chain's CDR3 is CASSLYRSNTEAFF. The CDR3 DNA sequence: TGCGCCAGCAGCTTGTACAGGTCTAACACTGAAGCTTTCTTT.

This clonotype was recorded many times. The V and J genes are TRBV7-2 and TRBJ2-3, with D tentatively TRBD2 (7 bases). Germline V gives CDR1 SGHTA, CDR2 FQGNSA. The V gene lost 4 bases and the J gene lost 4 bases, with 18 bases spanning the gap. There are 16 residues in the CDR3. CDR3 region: CASSSATSRGPDTQYF. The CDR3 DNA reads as TGTGCCAGCAGCTCAGCGACTAGCCGGGGGCCAGATACGCAGTATTTT.

CDR3 sequence: CASSPRGASGGSRDEQFF. CDR3 bases: TGTGCCAGCAGCCCTCGAGGAGCTAGCGGGGGAAGCAGGGATGAGCAGTTCTTC. The chain couples TRBV7-3 to TRBJ2-1; 10 positions match TRBD2. After removal of 5 bases from V and 8 bases from J, the junction contained 18 bases not matched to a gene. This CDR3 region has 18 residues. Germline V gene data show CDR1 as SGHTA and CDR2 as FQGTGA.

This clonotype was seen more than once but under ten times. CDR3 protein: CASSLRPSTGSRDEQFF. CDR3 coding DNA: TGTGCCAGCAGCTTACGCCCGTCGACAGGGTCTAGGGATGAGCAGTTCTTC. The chain couples TRBV7-2 to TRBJ2-1; 7 bases map to TRBD1. V shed 2 bases and J 8 bases; nucleotides not matched to a gene: 15. In germline, CDR1 is SGHTA, CDR2 FQGNSA. CDR3 size: 17 residues. The full variable domain, its missing parts supplied by reference TRBV7-2 and TRBJ2-1, is GAGVSQSPSNKVTEKGKDVELRCDPISGHTALYWYRQSLGQGLEFLIYFQGNSAPDKSGLPSDRFSAERTGGSVSTLTIQRTQQEDSAVYLCASSLRPSTGSRDEQFFGPGTRLTVL.

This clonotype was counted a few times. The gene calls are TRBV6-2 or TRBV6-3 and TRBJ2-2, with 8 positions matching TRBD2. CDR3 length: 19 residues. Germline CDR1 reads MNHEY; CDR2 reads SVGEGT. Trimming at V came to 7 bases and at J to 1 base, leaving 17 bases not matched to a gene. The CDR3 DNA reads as TGTGCCAGCAATCAGAGGGGGTCACCGGGAGGGAAGAACACCGGGGAGCTGTTTTTT. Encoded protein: CASNQRGSPGGKNTGELFF.

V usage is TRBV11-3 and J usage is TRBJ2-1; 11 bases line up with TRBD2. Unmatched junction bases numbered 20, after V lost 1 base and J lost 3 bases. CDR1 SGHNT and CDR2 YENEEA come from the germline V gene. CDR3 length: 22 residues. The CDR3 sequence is CASSLVKLGASGRLPHYNEQFF. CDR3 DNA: TGTGCCAGCAGCTTAGTGAAATTAGGGGCTAGCGGGAGGCTCCCCCACTACAATGAGCAGTTCTTC.

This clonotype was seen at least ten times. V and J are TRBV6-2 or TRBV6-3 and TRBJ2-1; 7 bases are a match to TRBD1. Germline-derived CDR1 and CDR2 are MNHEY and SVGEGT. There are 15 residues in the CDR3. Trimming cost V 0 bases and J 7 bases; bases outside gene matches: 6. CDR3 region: CASSYSRGRPNEQFF. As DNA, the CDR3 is TGTGCCAGCAGTTACTCAAGGGGGCGACCGAATGAGCAGTTCTTC.

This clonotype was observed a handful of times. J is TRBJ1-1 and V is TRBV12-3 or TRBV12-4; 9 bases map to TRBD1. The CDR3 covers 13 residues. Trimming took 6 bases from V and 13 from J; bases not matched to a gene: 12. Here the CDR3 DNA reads TGTGCCAGCAGCAACACGGGACAGGGAAAGTATTTCTTT. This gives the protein CASSNTGQGKYFF.

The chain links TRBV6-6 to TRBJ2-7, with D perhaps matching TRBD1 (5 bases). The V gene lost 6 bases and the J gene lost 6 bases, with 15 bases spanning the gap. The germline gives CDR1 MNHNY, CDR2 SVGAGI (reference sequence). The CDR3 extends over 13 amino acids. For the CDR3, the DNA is TGTGCCAGCAGCCCCGTTAGGGGTGGCGAGCAGTACTTC. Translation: CASSPVRGGEQYF.

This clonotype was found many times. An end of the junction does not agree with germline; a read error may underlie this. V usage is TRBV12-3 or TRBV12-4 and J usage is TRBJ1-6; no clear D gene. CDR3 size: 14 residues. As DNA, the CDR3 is TGTGCCAGCAGTTTAGGACTGAATAATTCTCCCCTCCACTTT. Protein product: CASSLGLNNSPLHF.

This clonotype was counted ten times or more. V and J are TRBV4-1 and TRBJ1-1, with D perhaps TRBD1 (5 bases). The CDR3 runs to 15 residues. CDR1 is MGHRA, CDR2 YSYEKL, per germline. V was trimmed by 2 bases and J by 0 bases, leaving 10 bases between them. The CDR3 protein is CASSQLTDMNTEAFF. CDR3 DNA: TGCGCCAGCAGCCAACTCACGGACATGAACACTGAAGCTTTCTTT.

CDR3 loop: CASSSALAGSSYNEQFF. Written as DNA, the CDR3 is TGTGCCAGCAGCTCGGCCTTAGCGGGTAGCTCCTACAATGAGCAGTTCTTC. This rearrangement joins TRBV11-1 to TRBJ2-1; TRBD2 matches at 7 bases. V lost 4 bases to trimming and J lost 0 bases; unmatched junction nucleotides: 9. The germline V gene has CDR1 SGHAT and CDR2 FQDESV (reference sequence). The CDR3 length is 17 residues. Based on the CDR3 plus reference TRBV11-1 and TRBJ2-1, the full variable domain is EAEVAQSPRYKITEKSQAVAFWCDPISGHATLYWYRQILGQGPELLVQFQDESVVDDSQLPKDRFSAERLKGVDSTLKIQPAELGDSAMYLCASSSALAGSSYNEQFFGPGTRLTVL.

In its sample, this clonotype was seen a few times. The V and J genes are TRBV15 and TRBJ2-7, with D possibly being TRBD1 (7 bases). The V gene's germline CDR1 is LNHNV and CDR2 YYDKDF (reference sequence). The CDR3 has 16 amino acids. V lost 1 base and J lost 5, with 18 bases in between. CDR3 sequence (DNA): TGTGCCACCAGCAGAGGTTCGGGCAGGGGGGTGGACGAGCAGTACTTC. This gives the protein CATSRGSGRGVDEQYF.

CDR3 amino acids: CASSLRTSGRANEQFF. CDR3 sequence (DNA): TGCGCCAGCAGCCTCCGGACTAGCGGGAGGGCCAATGAGCAGTTCTTC. The rearrangement joins TRBV4-1 to TRBJ2-1; TRBD2 aligns across 15 bases. CDR3 length: 16 amino acids. V lost 4 bases and J lost 6; bases outside the gene matches: 4. Germline V CDR1 and CDR2: MGHRA, YSYEKL.

This CDR3 is CAWELGGGTYEQYF. CDR3 nucleotide sequence: TGTGCCTGGGAACTCGGCGGGGGGACGTACGAGCAGTACTTC. V is TRBV30 and J is TRBJ2-7; TRBD2 agrees at 8 bases. Germline loops: CDR1 GTSNPN, CDR2 SVGIG (reference sequence). The CDR3 has 14 amino acids. V lost 5 bases, J lost 4 bases, and 10 bases stayed unmatched.

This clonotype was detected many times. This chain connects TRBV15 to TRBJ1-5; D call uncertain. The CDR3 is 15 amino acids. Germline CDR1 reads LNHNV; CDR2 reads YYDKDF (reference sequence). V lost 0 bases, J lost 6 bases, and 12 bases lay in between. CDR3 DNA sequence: TGTGCCACCAGCAGAGATCGAGGAGGGAGTCAGCCCCAGCATTTT. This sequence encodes CATSRDRGGSQPQHF.

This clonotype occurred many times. CDR3 bases: TGTGCCACCCAAGGGGGGGCAGGAAACACCATATATTTT. It codes for CATQGGAGNTIYF. The V and J genes are TRBV15 and TRBJ1-3, with D perhaps matching TRBD1 (6 bases). From germline, CDR1 is LNHNV and CDR2 YYDKDF (reference sequence). The length of the CDR3 is 13 residues. Trimming removed 8 bases from V and 4 bases from J, with 12 bases in between.

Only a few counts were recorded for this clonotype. The CDR3 spells CASSTTGLGRYEQYF. For the CDR3, the DNA is TGTGCCAGCAGCACCACTGGACTAGGCCGGTACGAGCAGTACTTC. This sequence joins TRBV11-2 and TRBJ2-7; 7 nucleotides match TRBD2. Germline lookup yields CDR1 SGHAT and CDR2 FQNNGV. The CDR3 sequence is 15 residues long. V gave up 5 bases and J gave up 4 bases; unmatched junction bases: 11.

The CDR3 bases are TGTGCCAGCACCCACACCAGGGGGGGTAGTGAGCAGTTCTTC. Translation gives CASTHTRGGSEQFF. The chain combines TRBV7-2 with TRBJ2-1; possibly TRBD1 or TRBD2 for D (7 bases each). CDR1 and CDR2 from the germline V gene are SGHTA and FQGNSA. Between the trimmed V and J ends, which lost 7 bases and 9 bases, there was a span of 19 bases. There are 14 residues in the CDR3.

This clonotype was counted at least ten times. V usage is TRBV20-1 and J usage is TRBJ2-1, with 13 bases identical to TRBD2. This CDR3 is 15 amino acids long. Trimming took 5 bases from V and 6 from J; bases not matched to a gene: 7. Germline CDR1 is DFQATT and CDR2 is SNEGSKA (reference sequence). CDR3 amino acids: CSARKGLAGINEQFF. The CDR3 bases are TGCAGTGCTCGGAAGGGACTAGCGGGAATCAATGAGCAGTTCTTC.

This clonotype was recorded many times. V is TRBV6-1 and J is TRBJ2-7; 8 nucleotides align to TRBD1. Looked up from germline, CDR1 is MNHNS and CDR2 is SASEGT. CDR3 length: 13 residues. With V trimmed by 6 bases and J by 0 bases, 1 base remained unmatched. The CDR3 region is CASRDRASYEQYF. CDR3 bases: TGTGCCAGCAGGGACAGGGCCTCCTACGAGCAGTACTTC.

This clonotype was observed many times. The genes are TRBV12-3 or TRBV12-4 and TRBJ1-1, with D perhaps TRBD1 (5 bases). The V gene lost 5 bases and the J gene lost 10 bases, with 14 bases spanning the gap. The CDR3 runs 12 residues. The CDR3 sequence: CASSQGPGGAFF. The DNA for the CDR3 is TGTGCCAGCAGTCAAGGTCCCGGGGGAGCTTTCTTT.